This TCR beta chain emerged from a study of T cell changes during pregnancy in multiple sclerosis. The repertoire was sequenced with immunoSEQ multiplex PCR; TCRdb's copy has only in-frame clones and lacks some. The data contain about 35,000 clones, more than 70% of them seen just once; the ten biggest clones take up about 0.81%. The V gene's germline CDR1 is MDHEN and CDR2 SYDVKM. The CDR3 runs 14 residues. Trimming cost V 5 bases and J 2 bases, with 13 bases left between them. This chain connects TRBV28 to TRBJ2-7; weak D call: TRBD2 (6 bases). Sequenced here: CD4+ T cells from peripheral blood mononuclear cells, sampled after pregnancy. The clonotype was recovered from a female donor in good health, enrolled as a control in a pregnancy study. CDR3 sequence (DNA): TGTGCCAGCAGTCCCGGCGGGGAGACCTACGAGCAGTACTTC. The encoded protein is CASSPGGETYEQYF.